One and the same sample provided the 10 T cell receptor beta chains below, sequenced in a study of blood T cell repertoires in COVID-19. This table comes from immunoSEQ multiplex PCR, and its TCRdb copy is limited to in-frame clones, with some not included. The repertoire holds more than 300,000 clones, with about 92% as singletons. The sequenced sample was PBMCs or T cells enriched from blood (not recorded which). The receptor source for this set is a woman aged 25-40 years who had recovered from COVID-19.

V usage is TRBV2 and J usage is TRBJ2-3; D is unresolved. The V gene lost 3 bases and the J gene lost 4 bases, with 11 bases spanning the gap. CDR3 size: 14 residues. The germline V gene encodes CDR1 SNHLY and CDR2 FYNNEI. CDR3 sequence (DNA): TGTGCCAGCAGTGACCGTCTCTTCTCAGATACGCAGTATTTT. Its protein product is CASSDRLFSDTQYF.

The gene calls are TRBV7-9 and TRBJ2-1, with TRBD2 matching 8 bases. The CDR3 spans 15 residues. Unmatched junction bases numbered 15, after V lost 5 bases and J lost 12 bases. Germline assignment: CDR1 SEHNR and CDR2 FQNEAQ (reference sequence). This CDR3 is CASSLRATGGLGQFF. CDR3 sequence (DNA): TGTGCCAGCAGCCTCAGGGCCACGGGGGGGCTCGGGCAGTTCTTC.

This clone was counted once. The chain carries TRBV30 and TRBJ2-7; D is unclear. The CDR3 totals 11 residues. The V end lost 2 bases, the J end lost 4 bases, and 6 bases lay between the germline ends. The germline gives CDR1 GTSNPN, CDR2 SVGIG (reference sequence). The DNA of the CDR3 is TGTGCCTGGAGTCCCCGTTACGAGCAGTACTTC. Encoded protein: CAWSPRYEQYF.

The chain links TRBV7-9 to TRBJ1-3, with a possible D match to TRBD1 (5 bases). The CDR3 runs 16 residues. The V end was cut by 4 bases, the J end by 2 bases, with 15 bases between. Germline V lookup: CDR1 SEHNR, CDR2 FQNEAQ (reference sequence). The CDR3 nucleotides read TGTGCCAGCAGCTACGGTGGGGGGGGAACTGGAAACACCATATATTTT. It yields the protein CASSYGGGGTGNTIYF.

The genes are TRBV13 and TRBJ2-1, with D possibly matching TRBD1 (5 bases). Looked up from germline, CDR1 is PRHDT and CDR2 is FYEKMQ (reference sequence). There are 16 residues in the CDR3. The germline V and J ends were trimmed by 5 bases and 4 bases, with 18 bases remaining between them. The CDR3, as DNA: TGTGCCAGCAGCCAGTCCAGTCTTAGGGGTTACAATGAGCAGTTCTTC. It translates to CASSQSSLRGYNEQFF.

The rearrangement uses TRBV6-5 and TRBJ2-1; 10 nucleotides match TRBD2. Looked up from germline, CDR1 is MNHEY and CDR2 is SVGAGI. Losses at the gene ends were 0 bases for V and 4 bases for J; bases not matched to a gene: 3. This CDR3 spans 16 amino acids. In nucleotides, the CDR3 is TGTGCCAGCAGTTACTCCCAACTAGCGGGATACAATGAGCAGTTCTTC. Translating gives CASSYSQLAGYNEQFF.

The J gene is TRBJ1-1, the V gene TRBV24-1; no reliable D call. Germline V gene sequence: CDR1 KGHDR, CDR2 SFDVKD. There are 13 residues in the CDR3. Trimming pared 4 bases from V and 0 bases from J, leaving 5 bases between. CDR3 residues: CATSESMNTEAFF. As DNA, the CDR3 is TGTGCCACCAGTGAAAGCATGAACACTGAAGCTTTCTTT.

The chain combines TRBV15 with TRBJ1-6; possible D gene TRBD1, 5 bases. Trimming left V 1 base short and J 11 bases short, with 12 bases between. The CDR3 loop spans 14 amino acids. CDR1 LNHNV and CDR2 YYDKDF come from the germline V gene (reference sequence). The DNA of the CDR3 is TGTGCCACCAGCAGAGGGGCGGGACGGACACCCCTCCACTTT. It specifies CATSRGAGRTPLHF.

The gene calls are TRBV5-8 and TRBJ1-4; 9 bases match TRBD1. Trimming at V came to 4 bases and at J to 5 bases, leaving 6 bases not matched to a gene. CDR3 length: 15 residues. Germline V gene sequence: CDR1 SGHTS, CDR2 YDEGEE. Here the CDR3 reads CASSAGQGGNEKLFF. CDR3 sequence (DNA): TGTGCCAGCAGCGCGGGACAGGGAGGGAATGAAAAACTGTTTTTT.

In DNA, the CDR3 is TGTGCCAGCAGCAAACCTCATCCCGGGGGAGCTTTCTTT. It translates to CASSKPHPGGAFF. V and J are TRBV21-1 and TRBJ1-1. TRBV21-1 is flagged as a pseudogene. The CDR3 spans 13 residues.